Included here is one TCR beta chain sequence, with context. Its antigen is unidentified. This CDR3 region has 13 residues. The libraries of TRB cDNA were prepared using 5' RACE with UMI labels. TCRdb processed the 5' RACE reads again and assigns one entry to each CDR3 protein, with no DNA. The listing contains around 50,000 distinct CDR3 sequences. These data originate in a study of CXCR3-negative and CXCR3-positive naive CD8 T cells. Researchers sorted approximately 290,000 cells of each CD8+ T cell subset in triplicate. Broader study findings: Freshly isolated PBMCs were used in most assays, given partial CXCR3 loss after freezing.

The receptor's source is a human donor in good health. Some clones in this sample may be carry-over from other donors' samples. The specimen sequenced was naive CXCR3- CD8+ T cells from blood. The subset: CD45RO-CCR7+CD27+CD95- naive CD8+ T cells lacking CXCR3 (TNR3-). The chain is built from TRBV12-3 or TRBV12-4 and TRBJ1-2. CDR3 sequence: CASKPTLVYGYTF.